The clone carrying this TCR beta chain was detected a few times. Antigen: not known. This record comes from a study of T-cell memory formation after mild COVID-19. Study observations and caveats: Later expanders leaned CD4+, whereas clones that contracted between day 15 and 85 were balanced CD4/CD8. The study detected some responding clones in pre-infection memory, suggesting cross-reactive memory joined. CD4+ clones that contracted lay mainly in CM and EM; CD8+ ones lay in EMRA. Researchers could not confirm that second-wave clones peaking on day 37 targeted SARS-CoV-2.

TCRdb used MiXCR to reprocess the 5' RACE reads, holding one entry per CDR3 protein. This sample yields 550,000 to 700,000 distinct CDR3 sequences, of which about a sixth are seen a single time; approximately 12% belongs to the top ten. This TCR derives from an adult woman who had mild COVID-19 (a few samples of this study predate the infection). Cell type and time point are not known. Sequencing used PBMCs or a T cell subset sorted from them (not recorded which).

The CDR3 region is CASSPPNPLTPEAFF. The CDR3 nucleotides are TGTGCCAGCTCACCACCGAATCCCCTTACCCCTGAAGCTTTCTTT. The chain uses TRBV18 and TRBJ1-1; D remains ambiguous. The CDR3 spans 15 residues. V was pared by 0 bases and J by 6 bases, with 14 bases between. CDR1 and CDR2 (germline): KGHSH, LQKENI.